Presented here are 26 T cell receptor beta chains from one specimen sequenced in a study of technical replicates of blood from a few donors. Profiled with immunoSEQ multiplex PCR; TCRdb holds only in-frame clones, not every one. The sample yields approximately 80,000 clones, approximately 89% seen once. The sequencing input was T cells isolated from PBMCs. The source of these receptors is a human donor in good health.

V and J are TRBV6-5 and TRBJ2-5, with 8 bases matching TRBD2. CDR3 length: 15 amino acids. Germline CDR1 is MNHEY and CDR2 is SVGAGI. J was trimmed by 4 bases and V by 0 bases; bases with no gene match: 4. CDR3 sequence: CASSYSRAGVETQYF. In DNA, the CDR3 is TGTGCCAGCAGTTACTCGAGAGCGGGAGTAGAGACCCAGTACTTC.

The chain recombines TRBV9 with TRBJ1-2; weak D call: TRBD1 (5 bases). Trimming shortened V by 3 bases and J by 2 bases, and 17 bases separated the two germline ends. The length of the CDR3 is 16 residues. The germline V gene encodes CDR1 SGDLS and CDR2 YYNGEE. CDR3 in amino acids: CASSASGRDSNYGYTF. CDR3 in DNA: TGTGCCAGCAGCGCCTCGGGCAGGGACTCAAACTATGGCTACACCTTC.

A single count supports this clone. The chain carries TRBV5-4 and TRBJ1-1; D is uncertain. V lost 0 bases and J lost 0, with 12 bases in between. Germline CDR1 and CDR2: SGHNT and YYREEE (reference sequence). CDR3 length: 16 amino acids. CDR3 nucleotide sequence: TGTGCCAGCAGCTTGGGAGGGAAAGCGATGAACACTGAAGCTTTCTTT. Translated, it gives CASSLGGKAMNTEAFF.

This sequence joins TRBV2 and TRBJ2-7; TRBD2 matches at 10 bases. Germline lookup yields CDR1 SNHLY and CDR2 FYNNEI. CDR3 length: 15 amino acids. The V and J ends lost 7 bases and 0 bases, in that order; junction bases with no gene match: 6. CDR3 DNA sequence: TGTGCCAGCAAGGAGAGGACTAGCGGCTCCTACGAGCAGTACTTC. It codes for CASKERTSGSYEQYF.

This chain joins TRBV27 and TRBJ2-1; D unresolved. CDR1 is MNHEY and CDR2 is SMNVEV in the germline V gene (reference sequence). The CDR3 length is 15 residues. Trimming removed 3 bases at V and 2 bases at J, with 11 bases between. CDR3: CASSLGGLPYNEQFF. The CDR3 DNA sequence: TGTGCCAGCAGTTTGGGTGGGCTCCCCTACAATGAGCAGTTCTTC.

The gene calls are TRBV11-2 and TRBJ2-7, with 10 bases lining up with TRBD1. Germline assignment: CDR1 SGHAT and CDR2 FQNNGV. V gave up 0 bases and J gave up 5 bases; unmatched junction bases: 10. The CDR3 runs to 17 residues. In DNA, the CDR3 is TGTGCCAGCAGCTTAGATCAAATGGGACAGGGGATCCACGAGCAGTACTTC. Protein: CASSLDQMGQGIHEQYF.

This chain links TRBV30 with TRBJ2-7; TRBD2 might be the D (7 bases). The V end lost 4 bases, the J end lost 4 bases, and 14 bases lay between the germline ends. This CDR3 has 13 amino acids. From germline, CDR1 is GTSNPN and CDR2 SVGIG (reference sequence). The DNA of the CDR3 is TGTGCCTGGAAACAGGGTAGCGGGTACGAGCAGTACTTC. Encoded protein: CAWKQGSGYEQYF.

The V and J genes are TRBV29-1 and TRBJ2-3; perhaps TRBD1 as D (6 bases). Between the trimmed V and J ends, which lost 5 bases and 1 base, there was a span of 10 bases. Germline CDR1 is SQVTM and CDR2 is ANQGSEA. The CDR3 is 13 residues long. As DNA, the CDR3 is TGCAGCGTTAAGCGGACAGGCACAGATACGCAGTATTTT. It yields the protein CSVKRTGTDTQYF.

J is TRBJ2-1 and V is TRBV19, with 7 bases lining up with TRBD2. The CDR3 is made up of 17 amino acids. Germline trimming cut 4 bases from V and 3 bases from J; bases unmatched to any gene: 12. The germline gives CDR1 LNHDA, CDR2 SQIVND (reference sequence). As DNA, the CDR3 is TGTGCCAGTAGTACTCATCGGGACTACTCCATCTACAATGAGCAGTTCTTC. It yields the protein CASSTHRDYSIYNEQFF.

On this clone: One junction end disagrees with the germline gene, perhaps due to a read error. For the CDR3, the DNA is TGTGCCAGCCGTTTCAACTCGGCAGGGGCGAACACTGAAGCTTTCTTT. This encodes CASRFNSAGANTEAFF. The chain carries TRBV28 and TRBJ1-1, with a weak D call TRBD1 (6 bases). Looked up from germline, CDR1 is MDHEN and CDR2 is SYDVKM. The CDR3 runs 16 residues.

This clone was recorded only once. The rearrangement joins TRBV5-4 to TRBJ2-1; a possible D gene is TRBD2 (6 bases). Germline V gene sequence: CDR1 SGHNT, CDR2 YYREEE (reference sequence). Trimming removed 1 base at V and 4 bases at J, with 9 bases between. This CDR3 has 14 residues. In DNA form, the CDR3 reads TGTGCCAGCAGCTTGCGGGCGGGGTACAATGAGCAGTTCTTC. Translated, it gives CASSLRAGYNEQFF.

The chain recombines TRBV9 with TRBJ1-2; D gene unclear. The V gene's germline CDR1 is SGDLS and CDR2 YYNGEE. This CDR3 has 14 residues. V was shortened by 0 bases and J by 6 bases, with 12 bases between the two germline ends. DNA of the CDR3: TGTGCCAGCAGCGTAGGGGCAACCGGGGATGGCTACACCTTC. Residues: CASSVGATGDGYTF. Full variable domain (remainder filled in from reference TRBV9 and TRBJ1-2): DSGVTQTPKHLITATGQRVTLRCSPRSGDLSVYWYQQSLDQGLQFLIQYYNGEERAKGNILERFSAQQFPDLHSELNLSSLELGDSALYFCASSVGATGDGYTFGSGTRLTVV.

In nucleotides, the CDR3 is TGTGCCAGCAGTCTTCAGGGGGCTGGCTACACCTTC. Translating gives CASSLQGAGYTF. The chain carries TRBV27 and TRBJ1-2; 8 nucleotides line up with TRBD1. The ends lost 5 bases at V and 7 bases at J; junction bases unmatched: 3. In germline, CDR1 is MNHEY, CDR2 SMNVEV (reference sequence). The CDR3 consists of 12 residues.

V is TRBV6-5 and J is TRBJ2-1, with 10 bases aligning to TRBD2. The CDR3 is 15 residues long. Trimming at V came to 8 bases and at J to 2 bases, leaving 6 bases not matched to a gene. Germline V lookup: CDR1 MNHEY, CDR2 SVGAGI. CDR3 residues: CASFSGRSPYNEQFF. The DNA for the CDR3 is TGTGCCAGCTTTAGCGGGAGGTCCCCCTACAATGAGCAGTTCTTC.

This chain connects TRBV25-1 to TRBJ1-4; 7 positions match TRBD1. Trimming took 2 bases from V and 1 from J; bases not matched to a gene: 1. Per germline, CDR1 MGHDK and CDR2 SYGVNS. The CDR3 loop spans 15 amino acids. CDR3 in amino acids: CASSEDRETNEKLFF. As DNA, the CDR3 is TGTGCCAGCAGTGAAGACAGGGAAACTAATGAAAAACTGTTTTTT.

This clone has only a few counts. This chain joins TRBV7-9 and TRBJ2-1; 12 bases fit TRBD2. Unmatched junction bases numbered 5, after V lost 0 bases and J lost 8 bases. Germline values: CDR1 SEHNR, CDR2 FQNEAQ (reference sequence). The CDR3 length is 16 residues. The CDR3 sequence is CASSLAPLAGGYEQFF. As DNA, the CDR3 is TGTGCCAGCAGCTTAGCCCCACTAGCGGGAGGTTATGAGCAGTTCTTC.

This chain's CDR3 is CASKGQGAYTGELFF. The CDR3 bases are TGTGCCAGCAAGGGACAGGGGGCTTACACCGGGGAGCTGTTTTTT. The V call is TRBV28, the J call TRBJ2-2; 12 bases are shared with TRBD1. CDR1 MDHEN and CDR2 SYDVKM come from the germline V gene. The CDR3 is 15 residues long. With V trimmed by 7 bases and J by 3 bases, 3 bases remained unmatched.

The genes are TRBV7-9 and TRBJ2-5, with a possible D match to TRBD1 (6 bases). V lost 5 bases to trimming and J lost 2 bases, with 15 bases between them. Germline V lookup: CDR1 SEHNR, CDR2 FQNEAQ (reference sequence). CDR3 length: 15 amino acids. The CDR3 sequence: CASSPLQGPQETQYF. The CDR3 bases are TGTGCCAGCAGCCCCCTACAGGGACCGCAAGAGACCCAGTACTTC.

The V call is TRBV6-1, the J call TRBJ2-2, with 9 bases lining up with TRBD1. The length of the CDR3 is 13 residues. CDR1 MNHNS and CDR2 SASEGT come from the germline V gene. Trimming removed 8 bases from V and 3 bases from J; junction bases left unmatched: 1. The CDR3 sequence is CASWDRDTGELFF. The CDR3 region has the DNA TGTGCCAGCTGGGACAGGGACACCGGGGAGCTGTTTTTT.

In nucleotides, the CDR3 is TGCAGTGTTGCGGGACAGGGTGCTTTCTTT. This codes for CSVAGQGAFF. The chain carries TRBV20-1 and TRBJ1-1, with 9 bases identical to TRBD1. V shed 7 bases and J 11 bases; nucleotides not matched to a gene: 5. This CDR3 comprises 10 residues. CDR1 DFQATT and CDR2 SNEGSKA come from the germline V gene (reference sequence).

The chain employs TRBV28 and TRBJ1-4; D not certain. V lost 9 bases and J lost 3, with 11 bases in between. CDR1 is MDHEN, CDR2 SYDVKM, per germline. CDR3 length equals 13 residues. DNA of the CDR3: TGTGCCAGTGGCAGAGGGCCTAATGAAAAACTGTTTTTT. Translating it yields CASGRGPNEKLFF.

The chain uses TRBV5-8 and TRBJ1-1, with a weak D call TRBD1 (5 bases). The CDR3 covers 14 residues. Germline V lookup: CDR1 SGHTS, CDR2 YDEGEE. The germline V and J ends were trimmed by 4 bases and 5 bases, with 15 bases remaining between them. The CDR3 DNA is TGTGCCAGCAGCCGAGGGTGGGGGGGGACTGAAGCTTTCTTT. Translating it yields CASSRGWGGTEAFF.

This chain uses TRBV5-1 with TRBJ1-1; D not certain. Germline loops: CDR1 SGHRS, CDR2 YFSETQ. CDR3 length: 13 residues. Trimming took off 0 bases at V and 1 base at J, with 4 bases between the two ends. Here the CDR3 reads CASSLDWNTEAFF. In DNA form, the CDR3 reads TGCGCCAGCAGCTTGGACTGGAACACTGAAGCTTTCTTT.

J is TRBJ2-4 and V is TRBV27, with 9 bases identical to TRBD2. Trimming removed 8 bases from V and 2 bases from J; junction bases left unmatched: 10. Germline CDR1 is MNHEY and CDR2 is SMNVEV (reference sequence). This CDR3 has 16 residues. CDR3 region: CASGPREGLSKNIQYF. The CDR3, as DNA: TGTGCCAGCGGCCCGCGGGAGGGCCTTTCCAAAAACATTCAGTACTTC.

This clone was recorded once. The CDR3 protein is CASSLEAGASYEQFF. Here the CDR3 DNA reads TGTGCCAGCAGCTTAGAAGCGGGAGCATCATATGAGCAGTTCTTC. The chain joins TRBV11-2 to TRBJ2-1; the match to TRBD2 covers 8 bases. Germline values: CDR1 SGHAT, CDR2 FQNNGV. The CDR3 is 15 residues long. V trimming: 0 bases; J trimming: 8 bases; junction bases outside the gene matches: 6.

The chain recombines TRBV5-5 with TRBJ1-2; 8 bases align to TRBD1. With V trimmed by 5 bases and J by 7 bases, 10 bases remained unmatched. The germline gives CDR1 SGHKS, CDR2 YYEKEE (reference sequence). This CDR3 is built from 14 residues. The CDR3 region has the DNA TGTGCCAGCAGGTATACAGGGGGGGCGTTTGGCTACACCTTC. It translates to CASRYTGGAFGYTF.